This entry lists 30 T cell receptor beta chains sequenced from one sample in a study of cytomegalovirus exposure and HLA in healthy donors. The PCR contained 60 Vbeta and 13 Jbeta primers. Method: immunoSEQ multiplex PCR; TCRdb's copy keeps in-frame clones and lacks some. The sample records fewer than 200,000 clones, roughly 73% being singletons. Sequences were obtained from PBMCs. The receptors originated from a woman in her thirties in good health and CMV-seronegative.

The J gene is TRBJ1-2, the V gene TRBV28; D unresolved. CDR1 is MDHEN, CDR2 SYDVKM, per germline. The CDR3 has 16 residues. V lost 4 bases and J 1 base, leaving 16 bases between the germline ends. The CDR3 DNA is TGTGCCAGCAGTTCTCACCCTGGGAGGGTTAACTATGGCTACACCTTC. This codes for CASSSHPGRVNYGYTF.

V usage is TRBV5-1 and J usage is TRBJ1-2; 7 bases agree with TRBD1. Germline values: CDR1 SGHRS, CDR2 YFSETQ. The V segment lost 5 bases and the J segment 6 bases; nucleotides outside the gene matches: 4. The CDR3 extends over 12 amino acids. CDR3 sequence reads: CASRSDRDGYTF. The DNA of the CDR3 is TGCGCCAGCAGGAGCGACAGGGATGGCTACACCTTC.

The rearrangement joins TRBV6-1 to TRBJ2-7; TRBD1 agrees at 10 bases. The CDR3 runs 14 residues. CDR1 is MNHNS and CDR2 is SASEGT in the germline V gene. Trimming at V came to 4 bases and at J to 6 bases, leaving 6 bases not matched to a gene. The CDR3 region has the DNA TGTGCCAGCAGTGGCTGGGACAGGGGTCTCGAGCAGTACTTC. Encoded protein: CASSGWDRGLEQYF.

The chain employs TRBV11-1 and TRBJ2-3; TRBD1 agrees at 7 bases. V lost 5 bases to trimming and J lost 10 bases; unmatched junction nucleotides: 18. Germline assignment: CDR1 SGHAT and CDR2 FQDESV (reference sequence). The CDR3 spans 16 residues. CDR3 sequence: CASSPRQGPADEAQYF. The DNA for the CDR3 is TGTGCCAGCAGCCCTAGACAGGGCCCCGCCGATGAAGCGCAGTATTTT.

The CDR3 DNA sequence: TGTGCCACCAGCAGAGTGGGGGGGTCCAGACTCTATGGCTACACCTTC. Its translation: CATSRVGGSRLYGYTF. This chain links TRBV15 with TRBJ1-2, with D possibly being TRBD1 (5 bases). This CDR3 has 16 residues. Germline CDR1 and CDR2: LNHNV and YYDKDF (reference sequence). Trimming left V 1 base short and J 4 bases short, with 16 bases between.

The chain combines TRBV7-2 with TRBJ2-7; TRBD2 matches 8 bases. This CDR3 region has 14 residues. Germline loops: CDR1 SGHTA, CDR2 FQGNSA. V shed 5 bases and J 2 bases; nucleotides not matched to a gene: 5. DNA for the CDR3: TGTGCCAGCAGCACGACGGGGGGGCCCTACGAGCAGTACTTC. This gives the protein CASSTTGGPYEQYF.

This clone was observed a few times. This chain uses TRBV29-1 with TRBJ1-1; unclear D gene. CDR1 and CDR2 (germline): SQVTM, ANQGSEA. V was trimmed by 7 bases and J by 2 bases, leaving 5 bases between them. This CDR3 spans 10 amino acids. The CDR3 spells CSGGNTEAFF. CDR3 bases: TGCAGCGGAGGTAACACTGAAGCTTTCTTT.

The V gene is TRBV6-6, the J gene TRBJ1-5; 10 bases line up with TRBD1. Germline CDR1 is MNHNY and CDR2 is SVGAGI (reference sequence). The CDR3 consists of 16 residues. Germline trimming cut 6 bases from V and 6 bases from J; bases unmatched to any gene: 11. The CDR3 loop is CASRQTGQGEGQPQHF. The CDR3 region has the DNA TGTGCCAGCAGACAGACCGGACAGGGGGAGGGTCAGCCCCAGCATTTT.

The rearrangement links TRBV11-2 to TRBJ1-2; a possible D gene is TRBD1 (6 bases). Germline-derived CDR1 and CDR2 are SGHAT and FQNNGV. V lost 8 bases and J lost 4, with 14 bases in between. This CDR3 contains 13 residues. In nucleotides, the CDR3 is TGTGCCAGCCGAAACAGGGAGGGCTATGGCTACACCTTC. Its translation: CASRNREGYGYTF.

The chain carries TRBV27 and TRBJ1-1; 7 bases align to TRBD1. The V gene end was trimmed by 8 bases and the J gene end by 4 bases; junction bases not matched to a gene: 13. The CDR3 sequence is 15 residues long. CDR1 MNHEY and CDR2 SMNVEV come from the germline V gene (reference sequence). DNA for the CDR3: TGTGCCAGCCACAGGGGTGTGGGTTTGGTCACTGAAGCTTTCTTT. The encoded protein is CASHRGVGLVTEAFF.

In this sample, this clone turned up once. The chain combines TRBV29-1 with TRBJ2-1, with 8 bases fitting TRBD1. The CDR3 consists of 11 residues. Unmatched junction bases numbered 4, after V lost 6 bases and J lost 9 bases. Looked up from germline, CDR1 is SQVTM and CDR2 is ANQGSEA. This CDR3 is CSVGDRFEQFF. Written as DNA, the CDR3 is TGCAGCGTGGGGGACAGGTTTGAGCAGTTCTTC.

This clone was found a few times. The CDR3 nucleotides read TGTGCCAGCAGTGGGGCATGGCACAGAACCTACGAGCAGTACTTC. Translation gives CASSGAWHRTYEQYF. The chain is built from TRBV2 and TRBJ2-7; D remains ambiguous. This CDR3 has 15 amino acids. The germline gives CDR1 SNHLY, CDR2 FYNNEI. Between the trimmed V and J ends, which lost 4 bases and 2 bases, there was a span of 15 bases.

This clone appeared a few times. The chain uses TRBV28 and TRBJ2-2, with 10 bases that match TRBD1. The trim removed 5 bases at V and 3 bases at J, leaving 3 bases unmatched. Per germline, CDR1 MDHEN and CDR2 SYDVKM. The CDR3 sequence is 15 residues long. CDR3 protein: CASSTGTGDTGELFF. CDR3 DNA sequence: TGTGCCAGCAGTACCGGGACAGGGGACACCGGGGAGCTGTTTTTT.

The chain links TRBV6-5 to TRBJ1-1; no firm D call. The CDR3 totals 11 residues. CDR1 is MNHEY, CDR2 SVGAGI, per germline. V gave up 10 bases and J gave up 3 bases, with 9 bases separating them. The CDR3 protein is CATTRDTEAFF. In nucleotides, the CDR3 is TGTGCCACCACGAGGGACACTGAAGCTTTCTTT.

This clone was detected only once. The chain couples TRBV5-4 to TRBJ2-7, with TRBD2 matching over 8 bases. V gave up 4 bases and J gave up 2 bases; unmatched junction bases: 8. This CDR3 has 15 residues. CDR1 and CDR2 from the germline V gene are SGHNT and YYREEE (reference sequence). CDR3: CASSPQGTSAYEQYF. In nucleotides, the CDR3 is TGTGCCAGCAGCCCGCAAGGGACTAGTGCCTACGAGCAGTACTTC. Complete variable domain (other parts from reference TRBV5-4 and TRBJ2-7): ETGVTQSPTHLIKTRGQQVTLRCSSQSGHNTVSWYQQALGQGPQFIFQYYREEENGRGNFPPRFSGLQFPNYSSELNVNALELDDSALYLCASSPQGTSAYEQYFGPGTRLTVT.

V is TRBV4-1 and J is TRBJ2-5; possible D gene TRBD2, 6 bases. The J call is in doubt because the DNA end fits TRBJ2-7 better. The CDR3 length is 14 residues. Germline lookup yields CDR1 MGHRA and CDR2 YSYEKL. The CDR3 DNA reads as TGCGCCAGCAGCCAAGGGACTACAGACTACGAGCAGTACTTC. The encoded protein is CASSQGTTDYEQYF.

This clone was detected only a few times. The chain carries TRBV7-9 and TRBJ1-2; tentatively, D is TRBD1 (6 bases). The germline V and J ends were trimmed by 5 bases and 4 bases, with 8 bases remaining between them. The CDR3 runs 12 residues. Per germline, CDR1 SEHNR and CDR2 FQNEAQ (reference sequence). CDR3 DNA: TGTGCCAGCAGCAAACAGGGCTATGGCTACACCTTC. It encodes CASSKQGYGYTF.

The gene calls are TRBV7-9 and TRBJ2-3; a weak D match, TRBD2 (6 bases). The ends were cut back, 5 bases at V and 9 bases at J, with 15 bases in the middle. The CDR3 is 13 residues long. Per the germline V gene, CDR1 is SEHNR and CDR2 is FQNEAQ (reference sequence). The CDR3 DNA is TGTGCCAGCAGCCCACGAACGGGGGTCACGCAGTATTTT. It specifies CASSPRTGVTQYF.

The rearrangement links TRBV10-2 to TRBJ1-1; D possibly corresponds to TRBD1 (5 bases). The CDR3 sequence is 14 residues long. Germline V gene lookup returns CDR1 WSHSY and CDR2 SAAADI. V lost 4 bases and J lost 10, with 19 bases in between. The CDR3 sequence is CASSAVGLQTGAFF. The CDR3 region has the DNA TGCGCCAGCAGTGCCGTGGGACTACAAACGGGAGCTTTCTTT.

This clone has only one observation. The gene calls are TRBV7-3 and TRBJ1-6; D may be TRBD1 (5 bases). The germline V and J ends were trimmed by 5 bases and 8 bases, with 16 bases remaining between them. This CDR3 region has 15 residues. In germline, CDR1 is SGHTA, CDR2 FQGTGA. CDR3 protein: CASSPVGGSDSPLHF. DNA for the CDR3: TGTGCCAGCAGCCCAGTTGGGGGGTCGGATTCACCCCTCCACTTT.

This clone was found once. This chain connects TRBV27 to TRBJ1-1, with 8 bases matching TRBD1. CDR1 MNHEY and CDR2 SMNVEV come from the germline V gene (reference sequence). V lost 4 bases and J lost 7; bases outside the gene matches: 11. The CDR3 runs 15 residues. The CDR3: CASSSDRGRSREAFF. For the CDR3, the DNA is TGTGCCAGCAGTTCCGACAGGGGCCGCTCGCGTGAAGCTTTCTTT.

In regard to this clone: The same CDR3 can be traced to other DNA sequences in this sample. The chain carries TRBV5-4 and TRBJ2-1; D may be TRBD2 (5 bases). Germline assignment: CDR1 SGHNT and CDR2 YYREEE (reference sequence). This CDR3 has 15 residues. The V end was cut by 2 bases, the J end by 0 bases, with 9 bases between. The CDR3: CASSLSGSSYNEQFF. DNA for the CDR3: TGTGCCAGCAGCTTATCGGGGAGCTCCTACAATGAGCAGTTCTTC.

This clone was found a few times. V and J are TRBV9 and TRBJ1-2, with D tentatively TRBD1 (5 bases). Deletions cut 3 bases from V and 6 bases from J, with 12 bases between. Germline CDR1 is SGDLS and CDR2 is YYNGEE. The CDR3 spans 13 residues. Written as DNA, the CDR3 is TGTGCCAGCAGCGCTTCAGGGCCTCATGGCTACACCTTC. Translation: CASSASGPHGYTF.

The chain links TRBV7-3 to TRBJ2-3, with a tentative D call TRBD2 (6 bases). Germline CDR1 is SGHTA and CDR2 is FQGTGA. This CDR3 is built from 13 residues. V was trimmed by 5 bases and J by 5 bases, leaving 11 bases between them. CDR3 loop: CASSVEGRDTQYF. The CDR3 bases are TGTGCCAGCAGCGTGGAGGGTCGAGATACGCAGTATTTT.

This sequence joins TRBV29-1 and TRBJ2-5; possible D gene TRBD2, 6 bases. The CDR3 is 14 residues long. Trimming left V 6 bases short and J 5 bases short, with 19 bases between. Germline CDR1 is SQVTM and CDR2 is ANQGSEA. The CDR3 sequence is CSVPDGSLDETQYF. The CDR3 nucleotides read TGCAGCGTGCCGGACGGGAGTTTGGACGAGACCCAGTACTTC.

V is TRBV5-4 and J is TRBJ2-2, with 8 bases identical to TRBD2. The CDR3 spans 18 residues. Germline assignment: CDR1 SGHNT and CDR2 YYREEE (reference sequence). The V gene end was trimmed by 4 bases and the J gene end by 0 bases; junction bases not matched to a gene: 11. As DNA, the CDR3 is TGTGCCAGCAGCCACCCATCTTTTAGCGGGGCGAACACCGGGGAGCTGTTTTTT. The encoded protein is CASSHPSFSGANTGELFF.

This clone was detected only a few times. The J gene is TRBJ1-1, the V gene TRBV4-2; D is uncertain. This CDR3 comprises 13 residues. Trimming removed 3 bases at V and 0 bases at J, with 5 bases between. Germline V CDR1 and CDR2: LGHNA, YNFKEQ. The CDR3 loop is CASSQTLNTEAFF. The CDR3 DNA reads as TGTGCCAGCAGCCAGACACTGAACACTGAAGCTTTCTTT.

V and J are TRBV2 and TRBJ1-4; no firm D call. V lost 11 bases to trimming and J lost 3 bases, with 13 bases between them. This CDR3 is 13 amino acids long. Germline lookup yields CDR1 SNHLY and CDR2 FYNNEI. The CDR3 DNA reads as TGTGCCGGCCAGGCGGGCCCTAATGAAAAACTGTTTTTT. Amino acid sequence: CAGQAGPNEKLFF.

In this sample, this clone turned up a few times. The genes are TRBV13 and TRBJ1-4, with D uncertain. The CDR3 has 14 residues. Germline CDR1 and CDR2: PRHDT and FYEKMQ (reference sequence). V lost 9 bases and J lost 4, with 15 bases in between. In DNA, the CDR3 is TGTGCCAGTTCCAGAGGACTTAATAATGAAAAACTGTTTTTT. Translated: CASSRGLNNEKLFF.

This clone was found once. The V call is TRBV15, the J call TRBJ2-2; D is possibly TRBD1 (6 bases). Germline V gene lookup returns CDR1 LNHNV and CDR2 YYDKDF (reference sequence). CDR3 length: 15 residues. The V end was cut by 3 bases, the J end by 0 bases, with 8 bases between. Here the CDR3 reads CATSSRTANTGELFF. The CDR3, as DNA: TGTGCCACCAGCAGTCGGACAGCGAACACCGGGGAGCTGTTTTTT.